The 20 T cell receptor beta chains in this list originate from one sample, sequenced in a study of T cell responses to AZD1222 COVID-19 vaccine (dated by TCRdb to the early 2020s). Library creation used the immunoSEQ multiplex PCR assay. The clones in this table, taken by TCRdb from immuneACCESS, are in-frame only. Not every clone is retained; where verified, under half of the shortfall comes from an unresolved V gene, and the cause of the rest is unknown. Recorded for this sample are roughly 150,000 clones; around 89% of them occurred a single time. 6.5% to 7% of the sample belongs to the ten largest clones. The sample's time point, from its label and the paper: baseline before first vaccination. Material: peripheral blood, obtained on day 0 of AZD1222 vaccination. These receptor sequences come from an adult in good health.

In this sample, this clone turned up a few times. This chain joins TRBV4-1 and TRBJ1-1; 7 bases fit TRBD1. The CDR3 loop spans 15 amino acids. J lost 0 bases, V lost 4 bases, and 5 bases had no gene match. From germline, CDR1 is MGHRA and CDR2 YSYEKL. Here the CDR3 reads CASSPYDRVNTEAFF. CDR3 bases: TGCGCCAGCAGCCCCTACGACAGGGTGAACACTGAAGCTTTCTTT.

The DNA for the CDR3 is TGTGCCGGTTCGAGGGTTTCTGGAAACACCATATATTTT. Encoded protein: CAGSRVSGNTIYF. The V call is TRBV28, the J call TRBJ1-3; D is unresolved. The CDR3 consists of 13 residues. From germline, CDR1 is MDHEN and CDR2 SYDVKM. Trimming left V 11 bases short and J 1 base short, with 12 bases between.

The CDR3 sequence is CASSHSSGRTEAFF. The CDR3 nucleotides are TGTGCCAGCAGTCACTCTTCCGGGAGGACTGAAGCTTTCTTT. The rearrangement joins TRBV5-4 to TRBJ1-1; D remains ambiguous. CDR1 is SGHNT and CDR2 is YYREEE in the germline V gene (reference sequence). CDR3 length equals 14 residues. Trimming pared 5 bases from V and 5 bases from J, leaving 16 bases between.

This chain connects TRBV7-2 to TRBJ1-1; D remains ambiguous. Germline V CDR1 and CDR2: SGHTA, FQGNSA. The CDR3 covers 13 residues. The V gene lost 1 base and the J gene lost 0 bases, with 3 bases spanning the gap. Here the CDR3 reads CASSLEMNTEAFF. The CDR3 DNA reads as TGTGCCAGCAGCTTAGAAATGAACACTGAAGCTTTCTTT.

The rearrangement uses TRBV30 and TRBJ1-2; 8 bases agree with TRBD1. The trim removed 5 bases at V and 0 bases at J, leaving 11 bases unmatched. The CDR3 extends over 16 amino acids. Germline V gene sequence: CDR1 GTSNPN, CDR2 SVGIG (reference sequence). The CDR3 nucleotides read TGTGCCTGGGCAAAGGACAGGGTTATGTCTAACTATGGCTACACCTTC. Translation: CAWAKDRVMSNYGYTF.

The chain couples TRBV15 to TRBJ1-5; D unclear. Germline CDR1 LNHNV, CDR2 YYDKDF (reference sequence). V lost 3 bases, J lost 4 bases, and 7 bases lay in between. The CDR3 loop spans 13 amino acids. CDR3 in amino acids: CATSSGANQPQHF. The DNA of the CDR3 is TGTGCCACCAGCAGCGGCGCAAATCAGCCCCAGCATTTT.

The chain carries TRBV9 and TRBJ2-3; D is perhaps TRBD1 or TRBD2 (5 bases each). The CDR3 is 15 amino acids. CDR1 and CDR2 (germline): SGDLS, YYNGEE. Deletions cut 4 bases from V and 5 bases from J, with 17 bases between. CDR3 sequence: CASSLRGDARDTQYF. In nucleotides, the CDR3 is TGTGCCAGCAGCCTCCGAGGGGATGCACGAGATACGCAGTATTTT.

The genes are TRBV18 and TRBJ2-2, with 10 positions matching TRBD1. This CDR3 region has 15 residues. Trimming removed 2 bases from V and 4 bases from J; junction bases left unmatched: 1. Germline values: CDR1 KGHSH, CDR2 LQKENI. The CDR3 nucleotides read TGTGCCAGCTCACCATGGACAGGGGGCACCGGGGAGCTGTTTTTT. This gives the protein CASSPWTGGTGELFF. The complete variable domain, with remaining parts taken from reference TRBV18 and TRBJ2-2, reads NAGVMQNPRHLVRRRGQEARLRCSPMKGHSHVYWYRQLPEEGLKFMVYLQKENIIDESGMPKERFSAEFPKEGPSILRIQQVVRGDSAAYFCASSPWTGGTGELFFGEGSRLTVL.

V is TRBV27 and J is TRBJ1-3; 7 nucleotides match TRBD1. The V gene end was trimmed by 2 bases and the J gene end by 4 bases; junction bases not matched to a gene: 8. There are 16 residues in the CDR3. Germline loops: CDR1 MNHEY, CDR2 SMNVEV (reference sequence). CDR3 residues: CASSLRGQGSGNTIYF. The CDR3, as DNA: TGTGCCAGCAGTTTAAGGGGGCAGGGTAGCGGAAACACCATATATTTT.

The rearrangement links TRBV27 to TRBJ2-5; D gene uncertain. This CDR3 region has 15 residues. The V gene's germline CDR1 is MNHEY and CDR2 SMNVEV (reference sequence). V was shortened by 8 bases and J by 5 bases, with 21 bases between the two germline ends. The CDR3 region has the DNA TGTGCCAGCTCTAGGTCCCCCAGGTGGTACGAGACCCAGTACTTC. Amino acid sequence: CASSRSPRWYETQYF.

J is TRBJ2-7 and V is TRBV24-1; D tentatively fits TRBD1 or TRBD2 (5 bases each). This CDR3 has 16 residues. Germline values: CDR1 KGHDR, CDR2 SFDVKD. V lost 9 bases, J lost 7 bases, and 27 bases lay in between. CDR3 sequence: CATADSQGEMGSEQYF. The CDR3 DNA follows: TGTGCCACCGCCGACAGCCAAGGAGAAATGGGGAGTGAGCAGTACTTC.

The chain couples TRBV5-1 to TRBJ2-5; D possibly matches TRBD1 or TRBD2 (5 bases each). Trimming left V 0 bases short and J 5 bases short, with 17 bases between. Germline V CDR1 and CDR2: SGHRS, YFSETQ. The CDR3 extends over 16 amino acids. CDR3 in amino acids: CASSLANGPGAETQYF. The CDR3 nucleotides are TGCGCCAGCAGCTTGGCCAATGGGCCCGGGGCCGAGACCCAGTACTTC.

The CDR3 DNA is TGTGCCAGCAGGGGGACGGTCTATAATTCACCCCTCCACTTT. It codes for CASRGTVYNSPLHF. The rearrangement links TRBV5-5 to TRBJ1-6, with D tentatively TRBD1 (5 bases). Germline V lookup: CDR1 SGHKS, CDR2 YYEKEE (reference sequence). V gave up 5 bases and J gave up 3 bases, with 9 bases separating them. The CDR3 contains 14 residues.

The genes are TRBV9 and TRBJ2-5, with D unresolved. Between the trimmed V and J ends, which lost 0 bases and 0 bases, there was a span of 9 bases. Germline V gives CDR1 SGDLS, CDR2 YYNGEE. The CDR3 consists of 15 residues. In DNA form, the CDR3 reads TGTGCCAGCAGCGTAGGCTCGGTAAACCAAGAGACCCAGTACTTC. It yields the protein CASSVGSVNQETQYF.

The V and J genes are TRBV19 and TRBJ1-2, with unresolved D. V lost 5 bases, J lost 4 bases, and 11 bases lay in between. The CDR3 runs 13 residues. Germline loops: CDR1 LNHDA, CDR2 SQIVND (reference sequence). CDR3 loop: CASSVEVFYGYTF. Here the CDR3 DNA reads TGTGCCAGTAGTGTGGAAGTCTTCTATGGCTACACCTTC.

V is TRBV25-1 and J is TRBJ2-5, with D possibly matching TRBD2 (6 bases). V was cut by 2 bases and J by 4 bases, with 14 bases left in between. In germline, CDR1 is MGHDK, CDR2 SYGVNS. The CDR3 length is 15 residues. The CDR3 DNA reads as TGTGCCAGCAGTGAAGTTGGAGGGGTTGGAGAGACCCAGTACTTC. It encodes CASSEVGGVGETQYF.

The rearrangement uses TRBV3-1 (or the pseudogene TRBV3-2) and TRBJ1-1; 7 bases map to TRBD1. The junction had 2 bases not matched to a gene; V was cut back by 3 bases and J by 1 base. CDR1 is LGHDT and CDR2 is YNNKEL in the germline V gene (reference sequence). The CDR3 sequence is 14 residues long. The CDR3 bases are TGTGCCAGCAGCCAGACAGGGAGGAACACTGAAGCTTTCTTT. Amino acids: CASSQTGRNTEAFF.

The chain couples TRBV28 to TRBJ1-2; 7 bases agree with TRBD1. Germline CDR1 is MDHEN and CDR2 is SYDVKM. V was clipped by 6 bases and J by 5 bases; unmatched bases: 9. This CDR3 is 14 amino acids long. The CDR3 DNA reads TGTGCCAGCAGAGTTGACAGGGTGGGGTATGGCTACACCTTC. Protein product: CASRVDRVGYGYTF.

V and J are TRBV13 and TRBJ2-4; TRBD1 matches at 11 bases. The CDR3 runs to 13 residues. J lost 9 bases, V lost 4 bases, and 2 bases had no gene match. The germline gives CDR1 PRHDT, CDR2 FYEKMQ (reference sequence). The CDR3 bases are TGTGCCAGCAGCTCGGGACAGGGGGGCATTCAGTACTTC. It encodes CASSSGQGGIQYF.

V is TRBV11-1 and J is TRBJ2-1; 9 bases align to TRBD1. The CDR3 consists of 15 residues. With 5 bases clipped from V and 7 bases from J, the junction kept 9 bases outside the gene matches. Germline V gives CDR1 SGHAT, CDR2 FQDESV (reference sequence). CDR3 residues: CASSEAGTGINEQFF. The CDR3 region has the DNA TGTGCCAGCAGCGAAGCCGGGACAGGGATAAATGAGCAGTTCTTC.